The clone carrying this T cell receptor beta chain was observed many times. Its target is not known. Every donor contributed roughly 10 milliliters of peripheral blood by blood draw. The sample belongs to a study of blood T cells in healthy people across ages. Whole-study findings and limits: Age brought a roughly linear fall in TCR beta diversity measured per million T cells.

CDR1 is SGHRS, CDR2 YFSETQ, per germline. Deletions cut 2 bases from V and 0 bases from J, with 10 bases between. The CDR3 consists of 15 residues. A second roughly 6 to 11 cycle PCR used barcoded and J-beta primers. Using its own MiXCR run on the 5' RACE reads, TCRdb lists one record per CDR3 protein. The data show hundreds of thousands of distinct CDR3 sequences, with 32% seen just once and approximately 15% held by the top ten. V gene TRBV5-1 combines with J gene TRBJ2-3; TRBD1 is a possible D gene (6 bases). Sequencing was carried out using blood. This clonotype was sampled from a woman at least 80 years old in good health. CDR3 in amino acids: CASSFSQGSTDTQYF. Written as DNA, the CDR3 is TGCGCCAGCAGCTTCAGTCAGGGGAGCACAGATACGCAGTATTTT. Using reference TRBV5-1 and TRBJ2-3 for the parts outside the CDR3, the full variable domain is KAGVTQTPRYLIKTRGQQVTLSCSPISGHRSVSWYQQTPGQGLQFLFEYFSETQRNKGNFPGRFSGRQFSNSRSEMNVSTLELGDSALYLCASSFSQGSTDTQYFGPGTRLTVL.